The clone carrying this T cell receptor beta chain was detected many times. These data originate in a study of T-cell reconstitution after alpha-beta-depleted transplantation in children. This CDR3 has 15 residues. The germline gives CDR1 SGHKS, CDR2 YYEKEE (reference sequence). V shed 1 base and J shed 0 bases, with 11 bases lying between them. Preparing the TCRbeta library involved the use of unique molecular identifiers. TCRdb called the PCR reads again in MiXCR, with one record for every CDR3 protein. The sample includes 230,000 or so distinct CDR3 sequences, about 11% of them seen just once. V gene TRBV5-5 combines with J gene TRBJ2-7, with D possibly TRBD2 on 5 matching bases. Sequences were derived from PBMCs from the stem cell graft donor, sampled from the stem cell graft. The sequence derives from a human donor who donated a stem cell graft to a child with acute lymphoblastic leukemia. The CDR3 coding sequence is TGTGCCAGCAGCTTGTACCTGGGGAGCTCCTACGAGCAGTACTTC. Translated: CASSLYLGSSYEQYF.